Below, 11 T cell receptor beta chains from the same sample are listed, as sequenced in a study of blood T cell repertoires in COVID-19. The protocol was immunoSEQ multiplex PCR, while the TCRdb copy is restricted to in-frame clones and leaves out a portion. This sample carries a few hundred thousand clones, approximately 86% of them seen once, and the ten largest clones take around 10%. Sequenced input: PBMCs or T cells enriched from blood (not recorded which). All receptors come from a young woman who had recovered from COVID-19.

V is TRBV5-1 and J is TRBJ2-1, with 8 positions matching TRBD2. The germline gives CDR1 SGHRS, CDR2 YFSETQ. V was clipped by 3 bases and J by 8 bases; unmatched bases: 7. The CDR3 covers 14 residues. The CDR3 DNA is TGCGCCAGCAGCTCATTAGCGGGAAGGGATGAGCAGTTCTTC. Its translation is CASSSLAGRDEQFF.

The J gene is TRBJ1-4, the V gene TRBV7-2, with 9 positions matching TRBD1. Germline assignment: CDR1 SGHTA and CDR2 FQGNSA. The CDR3 runs 14 residues. The ends lost 4 bases at V and 6 bases at J; junction bases unmatched: 3. The CDR3 reads CASSSGQGDEKLFF. The CDR3 DNA reads as TGTGCCAGCAGCTCGGGACAGGGTGATGAAAAACTGTTTTTT. The full variable domain, its missing parts supplied by reference TRBV7-2 and TRBJ1-4, is GAGVSQSPSNKVTEKGKDVELRCDPISGHTALYWYRQSLGQGLEFLIYFQGNSAPDKSGLPSDRFSAERTGGSVSTLTIQRTQQEDSAVYLCASSSGQGDEKLFFGSGTQLSVL.

CDR3 in DNA: TGTGCCAGCAGTTACCGAAACTTACAGATGAGCTCCTACGAGCAGTACTTC. Its translation is CASSYRNLQMSSYEQYF. This sequence joins TRBV6-2 or TRBV6-3 and TRBJ2-7; unclear D gene. CDR1 is MNHEY and CDR2 is SVGEGT in the germline V gene. Trimming cost V 2 bases and J 0 bases, with 17 bases left between them. This CDR3 has 17 residues.

The chain employs TRBV6-2 or TRBV6-3 and TRBJ1-2; 8 bases map to TRBD1. Germline CDR1 is MNHEY and CDR2 is SVGEGT. This CDR3 spans 14 amino acids. V was clipped by 3 bases and J by 8 bases; unmatched bases: 8. The CDR3 protein is CASSYNGQGGGYTF. CDR3 in DNA: TGTGCCAGCAGTTATAACGGACAGGGAGGAGGCTACACCTTC.

The chain has TRBV5-1 and TRBJ2-1; 7 bases agree with TRBD1. Per the germline V gene, CDR1 is SGHRS and CDR2 is YFSETQ. The J segment lost 6 bases and the V segment lost 6 bases, leaving 12 bases of the junction unmatched. The CDR3 runs to 15 residues. As DNA, the CDR3 is TGCGCCAGCATGCATGGACAGGATATTATCAATGAGCAGTTCTTC. Its translation: CASMHGQDIINEQFF.

The chain uses TRBV2 and TRBJ2-2; perhaps TRBD1 as D (7 bases). The CDR3 runs 16 residues. The ends were cut back, 3 bases at V and 3 bases at J, with 14 bases in the middle. The germline V gene has CDR1 SNHLY and CDR2 FYNNEI. CDR3 sequence: CASSEQGGHYTGELFF. The CDR3 DNA reads TGTGCCAGCAGTGAGCAGGGGGGACACTACACCGGGGAGCTGTTTTTT. The full variable domain, its missing parts supplied by reference TRBV2 and TRBJ2-2, is EPEVTQTPSHQVTQMGQEVILRCVPISNHLYFYWYRQILGQKVEFLVSFYNNEISEKSEIFDDQFSVERPDGSNFTLKIRSTKLEDSAMYFCASSEQGGHYTGELFFGEGSRLTVL.

In nucleotides, the CDR3 is TGTGCCAGCAGCTTTCCCGGGTTCCCTTCGAACACTGAAGCTTTCTTT. As protein: CASSFPGFPSNTEAFF. V usage is TRBV7-2 and J usage is TRBJ1-1; D not certain. V gave up 3 bases and J gave up 1 base, with 15 bases separating them. The CDR3 length is 16 residues. Germline V CDR1 and CDR2: SGHTA, FQGNSA.

J is TRBJ1-6 and V is TRBV11-2; D is possibly TRBD1 (5 bases). The V gene's germline CDR1 is SGHAT and CDR2 FQNNGV. The CDR3 consists of 13 residues. Trimming cost V 1 base and J 9 bases, with 7 bases left between them. The chain's CDR3 is CASSLAQGSPLHF. As DNA, the CDR3 is TGTGCCAGCAGCTTAGCCCAGGGTTCACCCCTCCACTTT.

This rearrangement joins TRBV5-5 to TRBJ2-3; D perhaps matches TRBD2 (5 bases). Per germline, CDR1 SGHKS and CDR2 YYEKEE (reference sequence). Between the trimmed V and J ends, which lost 4 bases and 2 bases, there was a span of 17 bases. There are 16 residues in the CDR3. The CDR3 DNA is TGTGCCAGCAGCCTGGGGAGCCTAGCTTCCACAGATACGCAGTATTTT. Its protein is CASSLGSLASTDTQYF.

The chain links TRBV28 to TRBJ1-5; D not certain. The germline CDR1 and CDR2 sequences are MDHEN and SYDVKM. V lost 6 bases to trimming and J lost 0 bases, with 12 bases between them. CDR3 length equals 15 residues. CDR3: CASRKQTTSNQPQHF. The DNA for the CDR3 is TGTGCCAGCAGGAAGCAGACAACTAGCAATCAGCCCCAGCATTTT. The whole variable domain, filled in from reference TRBV28 and TRBJ1-5, reads DVKVTQSSRYLVKRTGEKVFLECVQDMDHENMFWYRQDPGLGLRLIYFSYDVKMKEKGDIPEGYSVSREKKERFSLILESASTNQTSMYLCASRKQTTSNQPQHFGDGTRLSIL.

This clone was found a few times. CDR3 DNA: TGTGCCAGCAGCCACCTCGGACAGGGCCCTGAAGCTTTCTTT. Protein sequence: CASSHLGQGPEAFF. The chain couples TRBV3-1 (or the pseudogene TRBV3-2) to TRBJ1-1, with 8 bases that match TRBD1. The length of the CDR3 is 14 residues. The V gene's germline CDR1 is LGHDT and CDR2 YNNKEL (reference sequence). V shed 3 bases and J 6 bases; nucleotides not matched to a gene: 6.